These T cell receptor beta chains were read from a single sample in a study of a mutant IDH1 vaccine in newly diagnosed glioma. The protocol was immunoSEQ multiplex PCR, while the TCRdb copy is restricted to in-frame clones and leaves out a portion. The data hold fewer than 35,000 clones, with more than 75% observed a single time. Their antigen targets remain unknown. The sequenced sample was PBMCs, obtained from a glioma patient whose treatment included an IDH1 peptide vaccine. The origin of the receptors is a woman in her 40s with glioma. The CDR3 runs from the conserved cysteine through the conserved F or W. Each record gives: J gene, D gene, clone size, V gene, CDR3 protein, CDR3 DNA. The D gene is left open where the match is weak. For some rows the clone size is stated as once, few or many, or as a class when expanded; others skip it.

>TRBJ1-5|.|once|TRBV6-1
CASSDNQPQHF
TGTGCCAGCAGTGACAATCAGCCCCAGCATTTT
>TRBJ2-5|TRBD2|few|TRBV9
CASSPSGGVGETQYF
TGTGCCAGCAGCCCTAGCGGGGGAGTAGGAGAGACCCAGTACTTC
>TRBJ1-1|.|.|TRBV6-5
CASRRPTGGTEAFF
TGTGCCAGCAGACGGCCGACCGGGGGAACTGAAGCTTTCTTT
>TRBJ1-1|.|.|TRBV2
CASRGVSGHPNTEAFF
TGTGCCAGCAGAGGAGTCTCCGGACATCCGAACACTGAAGCTTTCTTT
>TRBJ1-2|.|.|TRBV7-8
CASSSRAGLFYGYTF
TGTGCCAGCAGCTCCCGGGCCGGATTATTCTATGGCTACACCTTC
>TRBJ1-1|.|.|TRBV9
CASSLQPENTEAFF
TGTGCCAGCAGCCTACAGCCGGAGAACACTGAAGCTTTCTTT
>TRBJ2-2|.|.|TRBV10-2
CASSANTGELFF
TGCGCCAGCAGCGCGAACACCGGGGAGCTGTTTTTT
>TRBJ2-1|.|.|TRBV18
CASSPTISLANEQFF
TGTGCCAGCTCACCTACCATTTCCCTAGCGAATGAGCAGTTCTTC
>TRBJ1-1|.|.|TRBV27
CASTPTQTGMNTEAFF
TGTGCCAGCACTCCGACACAGACGGGTATGAACACTGAAGCTTTCTTT
>TRBJ1-6|.|few|TRBV7-8
CASSLETGGRDSPLHF
TGTGCCAGCAGCTTAGAGACAGGTGGAAGAGATTCACCCCTCCACTTT
>TRBJ1-1|TRBD1|few|TRBV7-9
CASSLTTGTEAFF
TGTGCCAGCAGCTTAACGACAGGGACTGAAGCTTTCTTT
>TRBJ1-4|.|few|TRBV9
CASSGLSGEKLFF
TGTGCCAGCAGCGGCCTATCAGGTGAAAAACTGTTTTTT
>TRBJ1-4|TRBD1|.|TRBV7-9
CASSLGTGGTNEKLFF
TGTGCCAGCAGCTTAGGGACAGGGGGGACTAATGAAAAACTGTTTTTT
>TRBJ1-2|.|.|TRBV9
CASSPLGKNGYTF
TGTGCCAGCAGCCCCCTAGGGAAGAATGGCTACACCTTC
>TRBJ1-4|.|few|TRBV21-1
CASSTLDREGEKLFF
TGTGCCAGCAGCACCCTGGACAGGGAGGGTGAAAAACTGTTTTTT
>TRBJ1-1|.|few|TRBV10-3
CAISESAVNTEAFF
TGTGCCATCAGTGAGTCCGCGGTGAACACTGAAGCTTTCTTT
>TRBJ2-7|.|.|TRBV14
CASSQNYEQYF
TGTGCCAGCAGCCAGAACTACGAGCAGTACTTC
>TRBJ2-3|TRBD2|.|TRBV11-3
CASSSGGAGTDTQYF
TGTGCCAGCAGCAGCGGGGGGGCCGGCACAGATACGCAGTATTTT
>TRBJ2-5|.|.|TRBV1
CTSSPGTYRETQYF
TGCACCAGCAGCCCCGGGACGTACCGAGAGACCCAGTACTTC
>TRBJ2-3|.|few|TRBV5-4
CASNILVSGRTDTQYF
TGTGCCAGCAACATTCTAGTGTCGGGACGCACAGATACGCAGTATTTT
>TRBJ2-6|TRBD1|.|TRBV2
CASSRQGSSGANVLTF
TGTGCCAGCAGCCGACAGGGGAGCTCTGGGGCCAACGTCCTGACTTTC
>TRBJ1-2|.|once|TRBV7-9
CASSLEILRGSWDGYTF
TGTGCCAGCAGCTTAGAAATATTAAGGGGGTCCTGGGATGGCTACACCTTC
>TRBJ1-5|.|few|TRBV14
CASSQEFGQPQHF
TGTGCCAGCAGCCAAGAGTTCGGTCAGCCCCAGCATTTT
>TRBJ2-1|TRBD1|.|TRBV7-8
CASSPQPGQAYNEQFF
TGTGCCAGCAGCCCCCAACCGGGACAGGCGTACAATGAGCAGTTCTTC
>TRBJ2-2|TRBD1|.|TRBV7-2
CASMLGGHGELFF
TGTGCCAGCATGCTAGGGGGCCACGGGGAGCTGTTTTTT
>TRBJ2-5|.|.|TRBV6-6
CASSYSDGQETQYF
TGTGCCAGCAGTTACTCGGACGGCCAAGAGACCCAGTACTTC
>TRBJ2-5|TRBD2|.|TRBV15
CATSGLAGGMLETQYF
TGTGCCACCAGCGGACTAGCGGGGGGGATGCTGGAGACCCAGTACTTC
>TRBJ1-2|.|few|TRBV9
CASSPGLGYGYTF
TGTGCCAGCAGCCCGGGACTGGGGTATGGCTACACCTTC
>TRBJ1-2|.|.|TRBV15
CATSRDPQEATVAYTF
TGTGCCACCAGCAGAGATCCCCAGGAGGCTACGGTGGCCTACACCTTC
>TRBJ1-6|.|.|TRBV7-2
CASSLEGHSPLHF
TGTGCCAGCAGCTTAGAGGGACACTCACCCCTCCACTTT
>TRBJ1-5|.|.|TRBV6-1
CASSGREQHSNQPQHF
TGTGCCAGCAGTGGAAGGGAACAACATAGCAATCAGCCCCAGCATTTT
>TRBJ2-7|.|once|TRBV7-9
CACLPGGKYEQYF
TGTGCCTGCCTGCCAGGGGGGAAGTACGAGCAGTACTTC
>TRBJ2-1|.|.|TRBV6-5
CASSYLIGVGNEQFF
TGTGCCAGCAGTTACCTCATAGGGGTGGGCAATGAGCAGTTCTTC
>TRBJ2-1|.|once|TRBV5-5
CASSLGNEQFF
TGTGCCAGCAGCTTAGGTAATGAGCAGTTCTTC
>TRBJ1-1|.|.|TRBV5-5
CASSLDIGGGRNTEAFF
TGTGCCAGCAGCTTGGATATCGGGGGTGGGCGGAACACTGAAGCTTTCTTT
>TRBJ2-7|.|.|TRBV5-6
CASSAEGRYRDTPYEQYF
TGTGCCAGCAGCGCTGAGGGTCGATACAGGGATACCCCCTACGAGCAGTACTTC
>TRBJ1-6|TRBD1|.|TRBV7-2
CASSLTGVNNSPLHF
TGTGCCAGCAGCTTGACAGGGGTTAATAATTCACCCCTCCACTTT
>TRBJ2-5|TRBD2|.|TRBV5-4
CASSPYGGAETQYF
TGTGCCAGCAGCCCCTACGGGGGGGCGGAGACCCAGTACTTC
>TRBJ2-3|.|.|TRBV6-4
CASSPSAEFTDTQYF
TGTGCCAGCAGCCCCTCCGCGGAGTTCACAGATACGCAGTATTTT
>TRBJ1-2|.|once|TRBV19
CASSIQDSARNYGYTF
TGTGCCAGTAGTATCCAGGACAGTGCTCGTAACTATGGCTACACCTTC
>TRBJ1-5|TRBD1|.|TRBV19
CASSGKGAAHQPQHF
TGTGCCAGTAGTGGCAAGGGGGCGGCCCATCAGCCCCAGCATTTT
>TRBJ2-1|TRBD2|once|TRBV5-1
CASSLFGGGGNEQFF
TGCGCCAGCAGCTTGTTTGGGGGGGGTGGCAATGAGCAGTTCTTC
>TRBJ2-1|TRBD2|.|TRBV11-2
CASSFLGRGDYNEQFF
TGTGCCAGCAGCTTCCTCGGGCGGGGGGATTACAATGAGCAGTTCTTC
>TRBJ2-1|TRBD1|.|TRBV7-2
CASSYRAGTGDEQFF
TGTGCCAGCAGCTACCGCGCCGGGACAGGGGACGAGCAGTTCTTC
>TRBJ1-4|.|.|TRBV7-7
CASSPHQNEKLFF
TGTGCTAGCAGCCCGCATCAGAATGAAAAACTGTTTTTT
>TRBJ1-3|.|few|TRBV7-9
CASSSGANTGNTIYF
TGTGCCAGCAGCTCTGGGGCAAATACTGGAAACACCATATATTTT
>TRBJ1-1|TRBD1|.|TRBV30
CAWSVTGGSEAFF
TGTGCCTGGAGTGTAACAGGGGGCTCTGAAGCTTTCTTT
>TRBJ2-7|TRBD2|.|TRBV10-3
CAIRIGGADYEQYF
TGTGCCATCAGAATCGGGGGGGCGGACTACGAGCAGTACTTC
>TRBJ1-2|.|few|TRBV2
CASSATGNYGYTF
TGTGCCAGCAGCGCCACAGGGAACTATGGCTACACCTTC
>TRBJ2-7|.|.|TRBV10-1
CASSPRDSAEQYF
TGCGCCAGTTCCCCCCGGGACTCAGCCGAGCAGTACTTC
>TRBJ1-5|TRBD1|.|TRBV10-3
CAIRRQGDNQPQHF
TGTGCCATCAGGAGACAGGGAGATAATCAGCCCCAGCATTTT
>TRBJ2-1|.|.|TRBV6-1
CASSEALGPREQFF
TGTGCCAGCAGTGAAGCGCTGGGACCGCGGGAGCAGTTCTTC
>TRBJ1-1|.|.|TRBV9
CASSVGPESTEAFF
TGTGCCAGCAGCGTAGGTCCCGAGAGCACTGAAGCTTTCTTT
>TRBJ1-2|.|.|TRBV14
CASSQRNYGYTF
TGTGCCAGCAGCCAAAGGAACTATGGCTACACCTTC
>TRBJ1-4|.|.|TRBV27
CASSTRGRHEKLFF
TGTGCCAGCAGTACACGGGGCCGTCATGAAAAACTGTTTTTT
>TRBJ2-1|TRBD1|.|TRBV6-6
CASSYLQGDSYNEQFF
TGTGCCAGCAGTTACCTCCAGGGGGACTCCTACAATGAGCAGTTCTTC
>TRBJ1-5|.|.|TRBV4-1
CASSHSPTNGEQPQHF
TGCGCCAGCAGCCATTCCCCGACAAACGGGGAACAGCCCCAGCATTTT